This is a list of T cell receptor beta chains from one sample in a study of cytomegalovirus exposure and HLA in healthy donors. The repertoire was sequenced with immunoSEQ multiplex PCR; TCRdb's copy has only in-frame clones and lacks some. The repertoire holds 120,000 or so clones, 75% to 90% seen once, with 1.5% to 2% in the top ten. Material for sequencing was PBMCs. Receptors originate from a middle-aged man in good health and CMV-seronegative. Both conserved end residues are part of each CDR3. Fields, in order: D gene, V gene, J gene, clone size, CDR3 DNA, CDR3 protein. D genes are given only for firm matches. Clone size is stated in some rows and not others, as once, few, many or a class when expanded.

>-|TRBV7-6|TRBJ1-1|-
TGTGCCAGCAGCTTAAGCCTGGACACTGAAGCTTTCTTT
CASSLSLDTEAFF
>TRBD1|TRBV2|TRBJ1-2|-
TGTGCCAGCAGGGGGACAGGGAGAGGCTACACCTTC
CASRGTGRGYTF
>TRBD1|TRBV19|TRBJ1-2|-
TGTGCCAGTAGTATCCGGGACAGGACGTCTGGCTACACCTTC
CASSIRDRTSGYTF
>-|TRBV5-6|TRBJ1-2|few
TGTGCCAGCAGCCGGGGTAGCACCGGAGGCTACACCTTC
CASSRGSTGGYTF
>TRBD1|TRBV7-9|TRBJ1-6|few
TGTGCCAGCAGCTTCACAGGGGACTATAATTCACCCCTCCACTTT
CASSFTGDYNSPLHF
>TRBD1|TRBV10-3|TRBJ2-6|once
TGTGCCATCAGGGGGACAGGGGCTGGGGCCAACGTCCTGACTTTC
CAIRGTGAGANVLTF
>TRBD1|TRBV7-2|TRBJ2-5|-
TGTGCCAGCAGCTTAATGGAGACAGGGCGGGAGACCCAGTACTTC
CASSLMETGRETQYF
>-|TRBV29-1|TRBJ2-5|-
TGCAGCGTTGCACATGAAGAGACCCAGTACTTC
CSVAHEETQYF
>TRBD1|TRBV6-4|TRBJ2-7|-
TGTGCCAGCATGTCACCGGGACAGTGTTACGAGCAGTACTTC
CASMSPGQCYEQYF
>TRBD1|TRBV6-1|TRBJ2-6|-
TGTGCCAGCAGTGAAGGACAGGGTTCTGGGGCCAACGTCCTGACTTTC
CASSEGQGSGANVLTF
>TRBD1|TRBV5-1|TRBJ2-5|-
TGCGCCAGCAGCTACGCCGGGACAGGGGCGGAAATTGGGGTTGAGACCCAGTACTTC
CASSYAGTGAEIGVETQYF
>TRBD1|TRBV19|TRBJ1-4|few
TGTGCCAGTAGTGTGGGACAGGGGGCAACTAATGAAAAACTGTTTTTT
CASSVGQGATNEKLFF
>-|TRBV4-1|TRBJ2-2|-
TGCGCCAGCAGCCAACAAGCCCCGAACACCGGGGAGCTGTTTTTT
CASSQQAPNTGELFF
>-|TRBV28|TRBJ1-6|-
TGTGCCAGCAGGTACCAGGGTGGACAGAATTCACCCCTCCACTTT
CASRYQGGQNSPLHF
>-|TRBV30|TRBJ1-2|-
TGTGCCTGGAGTCGAGACGGAGCGAGGGGCTACACCTTC
CAWSRDGARGYTF
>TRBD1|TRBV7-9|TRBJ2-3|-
TGTGCCAGCAGCTTCGACAGGGGGCCGAATACGCAGTATTTT
CASSFDRGPNTQYF
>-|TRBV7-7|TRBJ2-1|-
TGTGCCAGCAGCTTAAATGGGGGTCTAGCGAGTGAGCAGTTCTTC
CASSLNGGLASEQFF
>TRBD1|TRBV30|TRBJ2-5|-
TGTGCCTGCCGGGGACAGGCTGAGACCCAGTACTTC
CACRGQAETQYF
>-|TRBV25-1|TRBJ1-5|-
TGTGCCAGCAGTCCGCCTGGGGGGAGGCAGCCCCAGCATTTT
CASSPPGGRQPQHF
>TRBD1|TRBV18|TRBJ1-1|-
TGTGCCAGCTCATCGACAGGGGATTCACAAGCTTTCTTT
CASSSTGDSQAFF
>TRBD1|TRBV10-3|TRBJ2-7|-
TGTGCCGCCAGCGGACAGGGCGTCCACGAGCAGTACTTC
CAASGQGVHEQYF
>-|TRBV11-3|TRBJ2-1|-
TGTGCCAGCAGCTTAGATCTCCAGGGAATTAATGAGCAGTTCTTC
CASSLDLQGINEQFF
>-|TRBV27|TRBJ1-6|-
TGTGCCAGCTTAGCTTCGAATAATTCACCCCTCCACTTT
CASLASNNSPLHF
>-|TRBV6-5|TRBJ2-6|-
TGTGCCAGCAGTTACCGCCGGGGCTCTGGGGCCAACGTCCTGACTTTC
CASSYRRGSGANVLTF
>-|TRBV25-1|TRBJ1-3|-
TGTGCCAGCAGTGAATTAGGTATCTTGAGGGAGACCATATATTTT
CASSELGILRETIYF
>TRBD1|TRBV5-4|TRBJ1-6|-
TGTGCCAGCAGCACCAGACAGGGTTCGGGCTATAATTCACCCCTCCACTTT
CASSTRQGSGYNSPLHF
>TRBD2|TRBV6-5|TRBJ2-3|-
TGTGCCAGCAGTTACGGACTAGCGGGGGGCACAGATACGCAGTATTTT
CASSYGLAGGTDTQYF
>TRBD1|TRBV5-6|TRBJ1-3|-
TGTGCCAGCAGCTTAAACAGGGGTAGCTCTGGAAACACCATATATTTT
CASSLNRGSSGNTIYF
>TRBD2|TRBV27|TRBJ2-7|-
TGTGCCAGCAGTTTCCGTTCGGGGGGAACCTACGAGCAGTACTTC
CASSFRSGGTYEQYF
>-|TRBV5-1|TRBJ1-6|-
TGCGCCAGCAGCTTAGGGGTTGATTCACCCCTCCACTTT
CASSLGVDSPLHF
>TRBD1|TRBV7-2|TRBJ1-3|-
TGTGCCAGCAGCCGCAGAACAGGGGACTCTGGAAACACCATATATTTT
CASSRRTGDSGNTIYF
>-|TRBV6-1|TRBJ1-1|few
TGTGCCAGCAGTGAAGTTCCGGGGGGACGGGACACTGAAGCTTTCTTT
CASSEVPGGRDTEAFF
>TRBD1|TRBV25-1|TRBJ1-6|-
TGTGCCAGCAGTGGGGACAGCCGAGATAATTCACCCCTCCACTTT
CASSGDSRDNSPLHF
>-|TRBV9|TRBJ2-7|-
TGTGCCAGCAGCGTAGGAAGCGGGGACACCTACGAGCAGTACTTC
CASSVGSGDTYEQYF
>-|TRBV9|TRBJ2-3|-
TGTGCCAGCAGCGTAGTGGATTGGAGGAGGGGCACAGATACGCAGTATTTT
CASSVVDWRRGTDTQYF
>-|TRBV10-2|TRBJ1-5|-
TGCGCCAGCAGTGAGGCCTGGGCAGGCAATCAGCCCCAGCATTTT
CASSEAWAGNQPQHF
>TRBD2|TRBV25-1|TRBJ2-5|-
TGTGCCAGCAGTGAAACGAGCCCGGGACTACAAGAGACCCAGTACTTC
CASSETSPGLQETQYF
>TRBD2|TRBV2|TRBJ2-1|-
TGTGCCAGCCCAAGGGGGCTAGCGGGGGGGAGTGAGCAGTTCTTC
CASPRGLAGGSEQFF
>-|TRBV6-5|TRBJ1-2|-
TGTGCCAGCACCCGGGGGGTCGACTATGGCTACACCTTC
CASTRGVDYGYTF
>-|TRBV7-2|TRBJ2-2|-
TGTGCCAGCAGCCCCAGACAGCTGAACACCGGGGAGCTGTTTTTT
CASSPRQLNTGELFF
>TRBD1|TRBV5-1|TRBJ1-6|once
TGCGCCAGCAGCTCCGGACAGGGGAGTGCACCCCTCCACTTT
CASSSGQGSAPLHF
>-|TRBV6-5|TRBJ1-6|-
TGTGCCAGCAGTTACTCTCGAGTCCCATCACCCCTCCACTTT
CASSYSRVPSPLHF
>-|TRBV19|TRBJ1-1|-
TGTGCCAGTAGTAAGGGAGGGAGCACTGAAGCTTTCTTT
CASSKGGSTEAFF
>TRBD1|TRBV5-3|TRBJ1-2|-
TGTGCCAGAAGCCCTATGTTGGGACAGGGTCCCTATGGCTACACCTTC
CARSPMLGQGPYGYTF
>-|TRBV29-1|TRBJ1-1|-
TGCAGCGTACTCCGTGGACAGCTGAACACTGAAGCTTTCTTT
CSVLRGQLNTEAFF
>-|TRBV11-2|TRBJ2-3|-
TGTGCCAGCAGCTTAGGGGTTCAGGAAACAGATACGCAGTATTTT
CASSLGVQETDTQYF
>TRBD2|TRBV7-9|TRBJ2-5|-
TGTGCCAGCAGCAAGGGGAGGGTCGAGACCCAGTACTTC
CASSKGRVETQYF
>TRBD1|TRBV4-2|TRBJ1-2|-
TGTGCCAGCAGCCAAGATCGGGACAGCAGCTATGGCTACACCTTC
CASSQDRDSSYGYTF
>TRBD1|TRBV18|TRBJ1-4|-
TGTGCCAGCTCATCTGGGACAGGCGGAACTAATGAAAAACTGTTTTTT
CASSSGTGGTNEKLFF
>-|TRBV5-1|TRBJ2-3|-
TGCGCCAGCAGCATCAGGGATGGTGCAGATACGCAGTATTTT
CASSIRDGADTQYF
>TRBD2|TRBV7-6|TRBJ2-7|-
TGTGCCAGCAGCTCTGCGGGGGGGGACGAGCAGTACTTC
CASSSAGGDEQYF
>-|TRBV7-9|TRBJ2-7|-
TGTGCCAGCAGCTCGGGTGGGAGCTCCTACGAGCAGTACTTC
CASSSGGSSYEQYF
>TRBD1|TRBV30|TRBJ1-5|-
TGTGCCTGGAGTGATGCAGGGGGCTTGGATCAGCCCCAGCATTTT
CAWSDAGGLDQPQHF
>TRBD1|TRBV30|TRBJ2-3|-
TGTGCCTGGAGGGCCCGCGACAGGGCGAGGGATACGCAGTATTTT
CAWRARDRARDTQYF
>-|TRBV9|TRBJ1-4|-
TGTGCCAGCAGCGTAGAGGGGCAGGGGGAAAAACTGTTTTTT
CASSVEGQGEKLFF